This TCR delta chain was identified during a study of γδ T cells in repeated Plasmodium falciparum infection. In the study overall: Over roughly 600 days, donors received four mosquito-bite P. falciparum NF54 infections.

The V segment lost 4 bases and the J segment 4 bases; nucleotides outside the gene matches: 24. The CDR3 covers 21 residues. Per germline, CDR1 TSWWSYY and CDR2 QGS. For this clone: The protein recorded in TCRdb matches a much larger clone and deviates from this DNA's translation at residue 10, suggesting a read error; the protein here is obtained by translating the DNA.

Vgamma9/Vdelta2+ and Vdelta2-negative gammadelta T cells were flow-sorted from PBMC for bulk sequencing. Sequencing covered both gamma and delta TCR chains per sample. TCRdb reran clone calling via CATT on the multiplex PCR reads. The profile covers 50,000 to 65,000 delta-chain clones, with approximately 1.5% appearing a single time and roughly 15% taken by the ten largest. The sequencing sample was made of gamma-delta T cells from blood. The sequence came from a pool of human donors (malaria-infected and uninfected, not separated). The chain is built from TRDV1 and TRDJ1; 10 bases align to TRDD3. TCRdb gives no J gene; it was assigned here by matching the DNA to germline. DNA for the CDR3: TGTGCTCTTGGGGTCTCCTTCTTCTTCCCACAAGGGGGATACGCGAACGATAAACTCATCTTT. Amino acid sequence: CALGVSFFFPQGGYANDKLIF.